The rows below give T cell receptor beta chains drawn from one sample of a study of T cells in localized non-small cell lung cancer. The repertoire was sequenced with immunoSEQ multiplex PCR; TCRdb's copy has only in-frame clones and lacks some. Of about 59,000 clones detected, more than 85% appear once; the ten largest clones hold roughly 21%. This specimen consisted of peripheral blood, obtained before any cancer treatment. The receptors here all came from a man aged 35 to 69 with stage I lung adenocarcinoma. CDR3s include the opening cysteine and the closing phenylalanine or tryptophan. Fields, in order: J gene, D gene, V gene, clone size, CDR3 DNA, CDR3 protein. D genes are given only for firm matches. Size values are once, few and many counts, or a class for expanded clones, and some rows have none.

>TRBJ2-7|TRBD2|TRBV19|once
TGTGCCAGTAGTATCAAGGTGCTAGCGGGAGTCCACGAGCAGTACTTC
CASSIKVLAGVHEQYF
>TRBJ2-5|NA|TRBV7-8|NA
TGTGCCAGCAGCTCCGGGGACTTCCAAGAGACCCAGTACTTC
CASSSGDFQETQYF
>TRBJ1-4|NA|TRBV18|once
TGTGCCAGCTCACCACTGATAGCCCGGGAAAAACTGTTTTTT
CASSPLIAREKLFF
>TRBJ1-4|TRBD1|TRBV28|NA
TGTGCCAGCAGTTCGCCACAGGGGGCGGTAGAAAAACTGTTTTTT
CASSSPQGAVEKLFF
>TRBJ2-3|NA|TRBV5-1|NA
TGCGCCAGCAGCTTGGACCAACGCACAGATACGCAGTATTTT
CASSLDQRTDTQYF
>TRBJ1-4|NA|TRBV5-6|NA
TGTGCCAGCAGCCGAAGCTCCAATGAAAAACTGTTTTTT
CASSRSSNEKLFF
>TRBJ1-1|NA|TRBV6-1|NA
TGTGCCAGCAGTGACCTGGGACCGAAGGGAACTGAAGCTTTCTTT
CASSDLGPKGTEAFF
>TRBJ2-2|NA|TRBV9|NA
TGTGCCAGCAGCGTAGCCCAGAGAGTCACCGGGGAGCTGTTTTTT
CASSVAQRVTGELFF
>TRBJ2-1|NA|TRBV4-1|NA
TGCGCCAGCAGCCAAGATTGGGGGAGTGCCTACAATGAGCAGTTCTTC
CASSQDWGSAYNEQFF
>TRBJ2-7|TRBD1|TRBV10-3|NA
TGTGCCATCAGGGACCTGGACAGGGGGTACGAGCAGTACTTC
CAIRDLDRGYEQYF
>TRBJ2-3|TRBD1|TRBV5-1|NA
TGCGCCAGCAGCTCTACAGGGGGCGTTCGCACAGATACGCAGTATTTT
CASSSTGGVRTDTQYF
>TRBJ2-1|NA|TRBV7-6|NA
TGTGCCAGCAGCTTAGGGGGAACAACCCCCCACAATGAGCAGTTCTTC
CASSLGGTTPHNEQFF
>TRBJ1-5|NA|TRBV4-1|once
TGCGCCAGCAGCCATACCACCAAATGGAGCCATCAGCCCCAGCATTTT
CASSHTTKWSHQPQHF
>TRBJ1-5|TRBD1|TRBV5-1|few
TGCGCCAGCAGCTCCCAGGGGGGCCAGCCCCAGCATTTT
CASSSQGGQPQHF
>TRBJ1-2|TRBD1|TRBV27|NA
TGTGCCAGCGGGGAGCTGACAGGGGGCGGAAACTATGGCTACACCTTC
CASGELTGGGNYGYTF
>TRBJ2-2|NA|TRBV6-4|NA
TGTGCCAGCAAGGCAGATAGGAACACCGGGGAGCTGTTTTTT
CASKADRNTGELFF
>TRBJ2-7|NA|TRBV11-2|NA
TGTGCCAGCAGCTTCGCCGGGAGCTCCTACGAGCAGTACTTC
CASSFAGSSYEQYF
>TRBJ2-5|NA|TRBV6-5|NA
TGTGCCAGCAGTTACTTATGGGGATCCCAAGAGACCCAGTACTTC
CASSYLWGSQETQYF
>TRBJ2-5|NA|TRBV27|NA
TGTGCCAGCAGTTTATCAAGGGGCTCGGGGGCCCAGTACTTC
CASSLSRGSGAQYF
>TRBJ2-2|NA|TRBV6-4|NA
TGTGCCAGCAGTGATTCCGACACCGGGGAGCTGTTTTTT
CASSDSDTGELFF
>TRBJ2-5|NA|TRBV15|NA
TGTGCCACCAGCAGAGATTATAGCCTAGCGCAAGAGACCCAGTACTTC
CATSRDYSLAQETQYF
>TRBJ2-1|TRBD2|TRBV6-1|NA
TGTGCCACCTTGCGGGGGGGAGGCCTCAATGAGCAGTTCTTC
CATLRGGGLNEQFF
>TRBJ2-1|NA|TRBV5-1|NA
TGCGCCAGCAGCTTGGCAGCGTTGGGCTCCTACAATGAGCAGTTCTTC
CASSLAALGSYNEQFF
>TRBJ1-2|NA|TRBV4-3|NA
TGCGCCAGCAGCCTAGAAGACGGGACTAACTATGGCTACACCTTC
CASSLEDGTNYGYTF
>TRBJ2-3|NA|TRBV6-1|NA
TGTGCCAGCGGTTGGACCAGGCCCACAGATACGCAGTATTTT
CASGWTRPTDTQYF
>TRBJ2-7|NA|TRBV7-2|once
TGTGCCAGCAGCTTGGACCGGGCCCAGGTCCACCACGAGCAGTACTTC
CASSLDRAQVHHEQYF
>TRBJ2-2|NA|TRBV19|NA
TGTGCCAGTACCTATGGGGACATCGGGGAGCTGTTTTTT
CASTYGDIGELFF
>TRBJ2-7|NA|TRBV5-1|NA
TGCGCCAGCAGTTTCACCTTTGAGGGCGAGCAGTACTTC
CASSFTFEGEQYF
>TRBJ1-5|NA|TRBV28|NA
TGTGCCAGCAGTTTGGGGGGCAGCAATCAGCCCCAGCATTTT
CASSLGGSNQPQHF
>TRBJ2-2|TRBD2|TRBV9|NA
TGTGCCAGCAGCGCAGCCGGGACTAGCTTTCGGGAGCTGTTTTTT
CASSAAGTSFRELFF
>TRBJ1-1|NA|TRBV2|NA
TGTGCCAGCAGTATTCGTCTGAACACTGAAGCTTTCTTT
CASSIRLNTEAFF
>TRBJ2-1|NA|TRBV11-3|NA
TGTGCCAGCAGCTTCAGCGGAGGGGGCAATGAGCAGTTCTTC
CASSFSGGGNEQFF
>TRBJ2-7|TRBD2|TRBV5-6|NA
TGTGCCAGCAGCCACCTAAGCGGGAGACGGTACGAGCAGTACTTC
CASSHLSGRRYEQYF
>TRBJ2-2|NA|TRBV7-2|NA
TGTGCCAGCAGCTTAGACAGAAACACCGGGGAGCTGTTTTTT
CASSLDRNTGELFF
>TRBJ1-2|TRBD1|TRBV19|NA
TGTGCCAGTAGTACCACAGGGGCTACGGGGTATGGCTACACCTTC
CASSTTGATGYGYTF
>TRBJ1-1|NA|TRBV28|NA
TGTGCCAGCAGACTAGGGGGACCCTACACTGAAGCTTTCTTT
CASRLGGPYTEAFF
>TRBJ1-5|NA|TRBV30|NA
TGTGCCTGGAGTGTTAAAGGGAATCAGCCCCAGCATTTT
CAWSVKGNQPQHF
>TRBJ2-7|TRBD1|TRBV4-1|NA
TGCGCCAGCAGCCAACGGACAGGGAGGAACGAGCAGTACTTC
CASSQRTGRNEQYF
>TRBJ2-1|TRBD1|TRBV11-2|NA
TGTGCCAGCAGCTTGACAGGGGGCAGTGAGGGCAATGAGCAGTTCTTC
CASSLTGGSEGNEQFF
>TRBJ1-1|NA|TRBV6-5|NA
TGTGCCAGCAGTTACGACCAGGAAGCTTTCTTT
CASSYDQEAFF
>TRBJ1-5|NA|TRBV9|once
TGTGCCAGCAGCGTAGGCCAAAATAGCAATCAGCCCCAGCATTTT
CASSVGQNSNQPQHF
>TRBJ2-1|NA|TRBV7-9|NA
TGTGCCAGCACCCTGGACCCGCCGGCGGACAATGAGCAGTTCTTC
CASTLDPPADNEQFF
>TRBJ2-1|NA|TRBV6-1|NA
TGTGCCAGCAGTGAAGTGGGCAGGGGCGAAGGAGAGCAGTTCTTC
CASSEVGRGEGEQFF
>TRBJ1-5|NA|TRBV7-2|NA
TGTGCCAGCAGCTTAGTCGGCGCTGGTCAGCCCCAGCATTTT
CASSLVGAGQPQHF
>TRBJ2-7|NA|TRBV13|NA
TGTGCCAGCAGCTTACGGGCAGGGTTATACGAGCAGTACTTC
CASSLRAGLYEQYF